A single sample is the source of the 21 T cell receptor beta chains below, sequenced in a study of T cells after yellow fever vaccination (dated by TCRdb to the late 2010s). The protocol used for the library was 5' RACE. The run used an Illumina HiSeq 2500. TCRdb reran the public reads through fastp at Q25 and MiXCR, keeping productive beta chains. Identical CDR3 proteins give one entry, which carries the most common genes and DNA. The sample table holds approximately 550,000 distinct CDR3 sequences, of which 19% were seen once. Of the sample, more than 13% falls within the top ten clones. The sample's treatment or condition label, decoded: live attenuated yellow fever vaccine strain. The sample in question was PBMCs, obtained 15 days after the yellow fever booster vaccination. These receptors came from a man between 25 and 39 years old who received the YFV17D yellow fever vaccine.

This chain connects TRBV14 to TRBJ1-4; D might be TRBD1 (6 bases). Trimming took 1 base from V and 7 from J, leaving 10 bases between them. The CDR3 length is 14 residues. CDR1 SGHDN and CDR2 FVKESK come from the germline V gene. CDR3 DNA: TGTGCCAGCAGCCAAGTTGGAGGGGGTGAAAAACTGTTTTTT. Translation gives CASSQVGGGEKLFF.

The rearrangement joins TRBV15 to TRBJ2-3; 7 bases agree with TRBD1. V lost 4 bases to trimming and J lost 2 bases; unmatched junction nucleotides: 9. CDR1 is LNHNV and CDR2 is YYDKDF in the germline V gene (reference sequence). The CDR3 contains 16 residues. CDR3 DNA sequence: TGTGCCACCAGCACACCGGGACAGATACACACAGATACGCAGTATTTT. Amino acids: CATSTPGQIHTDTQYF.

In its sample, this clonotype was seen many times. The chain is built from TRBV7-2 and TRBJ2-5, with 7 bases matching TRBD2. The CDR3 runs 12 residues. Germline V gives CDR1 SGHTA, CDR2 FQGNSA. Trimming cost V 5 bases and J 13 bases; bases outside gene matches: 10. This chain's CDR3 is CASSSLSGGLYF. CDR3 coding DNA: TGTGCCAGCAGCAGCCTCTCGGGGGGTTTGTACTTC. Full variable domain (missing parts from reference TRBV7-2 and TRBJ2-5): GAGVSQSPSNKVTEKGKDVELRCDPISGHTALYWYRQSLGQGLEFLIYFQGNSAPDKSGLPSDRFSAERTGGSVSTLTIQRTQQEDSAVYLCASSSLSGGLYFGPGTRLLVL.

The rearrangement uses TRBV7-2 and TRBJ2-2; TRBD1 aligns across 7 bases. The CDR3 runs to 16 residues. From germline, CDR1 is SGHTA and CDR2 FQGNSA. V was pared by 8 bases and J by 0 bases, with 9 bases of the junction left unmatched. This CDR3 reads CASPLEGAPNTGELFF. The DNA for the CDR3 is TGTGCCAGCCCTCTCGAGGGGGCACCGAACACCGGGGAGCTGTTTTTT.

In its sample, this clonotype was seen a few times. This chain connects TRBV6-2 or TRBV6-3 to TRBJ2-3, with D unresolved. CDR3 length equals 12 residues. Germline V CDR1 and CDR2: MNHEY, SVGEGT. V was trimmed by 7 bases and J by 4 bases, leaving 9 bases between them. The CDR3 protein is CASNRVADTQYF. The CDR3 nucleotides read TGTGCCAGCAATAGGGTCGCAGATACGCAGTATTTT.

J is TRBJ2-3 and V is TRBV7-9; no definite D call. The CDR3 spans 16 residues. Trimming stripped 1 base from V and 3 bases from J, with 14 bases between. Germline CDR1 SEHNR, CDR2 FQNEAQ (reference sequence). DNA of the CDR3: TGTGCCAGCAGCTTAGGGGTCCGACTGGTGACAGATACGCAGTATTTT. Amino acid sequence: CASSLGVRLVTDTQYF.

Only a few counts were recorded for this clonotype. The chain couples TRBV20-1 to TRBJ2-3; no clear D gene. CDR3 length: 14 amino acids. V dropped 8 bases and J dropped 2 bases, with 17 bases sitting between them. Looked up from germline, CDR1 is DFQATT and CDR2 is SNEGSKA (reference sequence). This chain's CDR3 is CSTLELPLTDTQYF. The DNA of the CDR3 is TGCAGTACTCTCGAGCTCCCACTCACAGATACGCAGTATTTT.

Here the CDR3 DNA reads TGCGCCAGCAGTGAAATGGGGCTCTCCTACGAGCAGTACTTC. Encoded protein: CASSEMGLSYEQYF. The rearrangement uses TRBV10-2 and TRBJ2-7; a possible D gene is TRBD1 (5 bases). The CDR3 contains 14 residues. Germline loops: CDR1 WSHSY, CDR2 SAAADI. The V and J ends lost 3 bases and 0 bases respectively, with 9 bases between them.

V is TRBV11-2 and J is TRBJ2-7, with 7 bases matching TRBD2. The CDR3 length is 13 residues. The trim removed 6 bases at V and 4 bases at J, leaving 6 bases unmatched. Germline V gene data show CDR1 as SGHAT and CDR2 as FQNNGV. CDR3 sequence (DNA): TGTGCCAGCAGATCTCTAGCGGATTACGAGCAGTACTTC. This codes for CASRSLADYEQYF.

Written as DNA, the CDR3 is TGCAGTGCTAGTAGGACTAGTGGCGAGACCCAGTACTTC. Encoded protein: CSASRTSGETQYF. This chain connects TRBV20-1 to TRBJ2-5, with 7 positions matching TRBD2. After removal of 3 bases from V and 5 bases from J, the junction contained 6 bases not matched to a gene. The CDR3 has 13 residues. Looked up from germline, CDR1 is DFQATT and CDR2 is SNEGSKA (reference sequence).

This clonotype was observed once. The gene calls are TRBV9 and TRBJ2-7; D perhaps matches TRBD2 (6 bases). Looked up from germline, CDR1 is SGDLS and CDR2 is YYNGEE. The CDR3 loop spans 15 amino acids. Trimming removed 0 bases at V and 1 base at J, with 11 bases between. CDR3 protein: CASSVDSGPSYEQYF. CDR3 sequence (DNA): TGTGCCAGCAGCGTAGATAGCGGACCTTCCTACGAGCAGTACTTC.

For the CDR3, the DNA is TGTGCCAGCAGCGTCTCTAGCGGGAGCGCCTACAATGAGCAGTTCTTC. Translating it yields CASSVSSGSAYNEQFF. The chain couples TRBV9 to TRBJ2-1, with TRBD2 identical over 10 bases. Germline values: CDR1 SGDLS, CDR2 YYNGEE. The J segment lost 2 bases and the V segment lost 2 bases, leaving 4 bases of the junction unmatched. The CDR3 loop spans 16 amino acids.

The rearrangement links TRBV12-5 to TRBJ2-3; the D gene could be TRBD1 or TRBD2 (5 bases each). This CDR3 has 12 residues. V was cut by 7 bases and J by 9 bases, with 14 bases left in between. Germline assignment: CDR1 LGHNT and CDR2 FRNRAP. The CDR3 is CASAEYGDTQYF. The CDR3 nucleotides read TGTGCTAGTGCCGAGTACGGGGACACGCAGTATTTT.

This clonotype was counted between two and nine times. The CDR3: CASSSAAGRTYEQYF. CDR3 in DNA: TGTGCCAGCAGCTCGGCTGCTGGGCGGACCTACGAGCAGTACTTC. The chain has TRBV7-2 and TRBJ2-7; D is unresolved. The ends were cut back, 4 bases at V and 2 bases at J, with 15 bases in the middle. Germline-derived CDR1 and CDR2 are SGHTA and FQGNSA. The CDR3 is 15 residues long.

The rearrangement links TRBV29-1 to TRBJ2-5; D is undetermined. Deletions cut 3 bases from V and 5 bases from J, with 10 bases between. This CDR3 is 12 amino acids long. In germline, CDR1 is SQVTM, CDR2 ANQGSEA. CDR3 sequence: CSVDLSSETQYF. The CDR3, as DNA: TGCAGCGTTGATTTGAGCTCGGAGACCCAGTACTTC.

The table lists this clonotype with a few counts. The chain is built from TRBV5-4 and TRBJ2-5; the match to TRBD2 covers 9 bases. With V trimmed by 0 bases and J by 3 bases, 3 bases remained unmatched. The CDR3 has 15 amino acids. Germline V gene lookup returns CDR1 SGHNT and CDR2 YYREEE (reference sequence). The CDR3, as DNA: TGTGCCAGCAGCTTGGAGGCTAGCGGGAAAGAGACCCAGTACTTC. Translated, it gives CASSLEASGKETQYF.

This chain joins TRBV29-1 and TRBJ2-1; 7 bases are a match to TRBD2. The germline gives CDR1 SQVTM, CDR2 ANQGSEA. V shed 6 bases, J shed 3 bases, and the junction held 8 bases outside the gene matches. This CDR3 contains 14 residues. Here the CDR3 reads CSVSRGRDYNEQFF. CDR3 DNA sequence: TGCAGCGTCTCTAGAGGGAGGGACTACAATGAGCAGTTCTTC.

The V and J genes are TRBV29-1 and TRBJ2-3, with D unresolved. CDR1 is SQVTM and CDR2 is ANQGSEA in the germline V gene. This CDR3 contains 12 residues. With 4 bases removed from V and 2 bases from J, the gap between germline ends came to 7 bases. CDR3 sequence reads: CSVVQLTDTQYF. CDR3 DNA sequence: TGCAGCGTTGTACAGCTCACAGATACGCAGTATTTT.

The table lists this clonotype with a few counts. The genes are TRBV20-1 and TRBJ2-7, with TRBD2 matching 8 bases. CDR3 length equals 16 residues. The germline CDR1 and CDR2 sequences are DFQATT and SNEGSKA (reference sequence). V lost 3 bases and J lost 0; bases outside the gene matches: 10. The CDR3: CSASAGGTTSSYEQYF. Here the CDR3 DNA reads TGCAGTGCTAGCGCGGGGGGAACAACGAGCTCCTACGAGCAGTACTTC.

This clonotype appeared many times. The gene calls are TRBV5-5 and TRBJ2-5, with 10 bases matching TRBD1. The V and J ends lost 5 bases and 1 base, in that order; junction bases with no gene match: 2. The CDR3 runs to 14 residues. Germline CDR1 and CDR2: SGHKS and YYEKEE (reference sequence). CDR3: CASRDRGIQETQYF. The CDR3 region has the DNA TGTGCCAGCAGGGACAGGGGGATCCAAGAGACCCAGTACTTC. Full variable domain (outside the CDR3, taken from reference TRBV5-5 and TRBJ2-5): DAGVTQSPTHLIKTRGQQVTLRCSPISGHKSVSWYQQVLGQGPQFIFQYYEKEERGRGNFPDRFSARQFPNYSSELNVNALLLGDSALYLCASRDRGIQETQYFGPGTRLLVL.

This clonotype has a handful of counts. The chain couples TRBV10-3 to TRBJ2-7; 11 nucleotides agree with TRBD2. The CDR3 contains 13 residues. Trimming cost V 9 bases and J 7 bases; bases outside gene matches: 8. The germline CDR1 and CDR2 sequences are ENHRY and SYGVKD. CDR3 protein: CAMAELAGDEQYF. CDR3 nucleotide sequence: TGTGCCATGGCCGAACTAGCGGGAGATGAGCAGTACTTC.